The clone carrying this T cell receptor (beta chain) was found many times. Trimming removed 1 base from V and 1 base from J, with 8 bases in between. From germline, CDR1 is SGHTA and CDR2 FQGNSA. The CDR3 covers 14 residues. Each patient came to thyroid surgery without any prior treatment (of any kind). This entry comes from a study of metastatic and nonmetastatic thyroid tumors. TCRdb re-called the PCR reads through MiXCR. The table includes about 43,000 clones, 9.5% to 12% detected once. This chain links TRBV7-2 with TRBJ2-7, with no clear D. The clonotype was recovered from a female donor with papillary thyroid cancer or a benign thyroid nodule (not recorded which). Some clones in this sample may be carry-over from other donors' samples. The specimen sequenced was blood. CDR3 loop: CASSLDPSSYEQYF. Written as DNA, the CDR3 is TGTGCCAGCAGCTTAGATCCCAGTTCCTACGAGCAGTACTTC. Complete variable domain (other parts from reference TRBV7-2 and TRBJ2-7): GAGVSQSPSNKVTEKGKDVELRCDPISGHTALYWYRQSLGQGLEFLIYFQGNSAPDKSGLPSDRFSAERTGGSVSTLTIQRTQQEDSAVYLCASSLDPSSYEQYFGPGTRLTVT.